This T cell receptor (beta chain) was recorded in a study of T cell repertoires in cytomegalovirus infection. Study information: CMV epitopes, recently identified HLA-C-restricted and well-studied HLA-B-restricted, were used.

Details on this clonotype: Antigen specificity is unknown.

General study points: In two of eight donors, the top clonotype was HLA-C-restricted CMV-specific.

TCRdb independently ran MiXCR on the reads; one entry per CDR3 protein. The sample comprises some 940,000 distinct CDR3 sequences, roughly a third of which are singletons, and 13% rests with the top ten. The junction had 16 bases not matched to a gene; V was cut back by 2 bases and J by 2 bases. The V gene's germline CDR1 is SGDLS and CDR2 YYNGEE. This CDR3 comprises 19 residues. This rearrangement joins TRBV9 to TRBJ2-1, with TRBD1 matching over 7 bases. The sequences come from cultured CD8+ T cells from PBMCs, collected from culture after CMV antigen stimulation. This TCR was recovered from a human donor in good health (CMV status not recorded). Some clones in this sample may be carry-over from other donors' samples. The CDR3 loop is CASSVPSGQRTVAYNEQFF. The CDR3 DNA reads TGTGCCAGCAGCGTCCCTTCGGGACAGAGGACTGTCGCCTACAATGAGCAGTTCTTC. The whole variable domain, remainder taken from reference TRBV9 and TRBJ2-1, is DSGVTQTPKHLITATGQRVTLRCSPRSGDLSVYWYQQSLDQGLQFLIQYYNGEERAKGNILERFSAQQFPDLHSELNLSSLELGDSALYFCASSVPSGQRTVAYNEQFFGPGTRLTVL.